Shown below are 8 T cell receptor beta chains from a single sample sequenced in a study of blood T cell repertoires in COVID-19. The method was immunoSEQ multiplex PCR; TCRdb's version includes in-frame clones alone and lacks a portion of them. The table includes about 210,000 clones, about nine tenths detected once. Sequenced input: peripheral blood. These TCRs come from a man between 18 and 29 years old with active or convalescent COVID-19.

The V gene is TRBV5-1, the J gene TRBJ2-2; 7 bases fit TRBD1. With 4 bases clipped from V and 2 bases from J, the junction kept 11 bases outside the gene matches. Germline CDR1 is SGHRS and CDR2 is YFSETQ. The CDR3 has 17 residues. The CDR3 loop is CASSGGPGQSNTGELFF. CDR3 DNA: TGCGCCAGCAGCGGGGGTCCGGGACAGAGTAACACCGGGGAGCTGTTTTTT.

This sequence joins TRBV12-5 and TRBJ1-1; tentatively, D is TRBD1 (5 bases). Trimming left V 5 bases short and J 4 bases short, with 29 bases between. The CDR3 is made up of 19 amino acids. In germline, CDR1 is LGHNT, CDR2 FRNRAP. The CDR3 nucleotides are TGTGCTAGTGGTCCCAACGCAAAGATAACGAGCAGGGAGGGCACTGAAGCTTTCTTT. As protein: CASGPNAKITSREGTEAFF.

The rearrangement links TRBV11-2 to TRBJ1-2, with a possible D match to TRBD1 (6 bases). The CDR3 runs 19 residues. V dropped 4 bases and J dropped 4 bases, with 28 bases sitting between them. Looked up from germline, CDR1 is SGHAT and CDR2 is FQNNGV. In DNA form, the CDR3 reads TGTGCCAGCAGCTCTATGGATCTCCAGGGGCCGCTACGTATCTATGGCTACACCTTC. Protein: CASSSMDLQGPLRIYGYTF.

V and J are TRBV5-1 and TRBJ2-1; 8 bases fit TRBD1. Per germline, CDR1 SGHRS and CDR2 YFSETQ. J lost 7 bases, V lost 5 bases, and 8 bases had no gene match. The length of the CDR3 is 14 residues. The CDR3 sequence is CASRTGVNRNEQFF. The CDR3 DNA follows: TGCGCCAGCAGGACAGGGGTAAATCGGAATGAGCAGTTCTTC.

This clone was observed once. The chain joins TRBV19 to TRBJ2-3, with D maybe TRBD2 (5 bases). Germline V gene lookup returns CDR1 LNHDA and CDR2 SQIVND (reference sequence). The CDR3 extends over 15 amino acids. V dropped 1 base and J dropped 8 bases, with 16 bases sitting between them. CDR3 sequence: CASSIAWSRDSTQYF. The DNA for the CDR3 is TGTGCCAGTAGTATAGCGTGGAGCCGGGATTCTACGCAGTATTTT.

This chain joins TRBV19 and TRBJ1-3, with 7 bases identical to TRBD1. Germline-derived CDR1 and CDR2 are LNHDA and SQIVND (reference sequence). This CDR3 spans 19 amino acids. The trim removed 0 bases at V and 2 bases at J, leaving 13 bases unmatched. The chain's CDR3 is CASSIDLIRGQFAGNTIYF. Written as DNA, the CDR3 is TGTGCCAGTAGTATAGACCTTATCAGGGGACAGTTCGCTGGAAACACCATATATTTT.

The chain combines TRBV24-1 with TRBJ2-6; D unclear. The ends were cut back, 0 bases at V and 0 bases at J, with 11 bases in the middle. Germline values: CDR1 KGHDR, CDR2 SFDVKD. This CDR3 region has 18 residues. DNA for the CDR3: TGTGCCACCAGTGATTTGCCCCGAACCTACTCTGGGGCCAACGTCCTGACTTTC. Translated, it gives CATSDLPRTYSGANVLTF.

The gene calls are TRBV5-6 and TRBJ1-1; no reliable D call. The CDR3 extends over 13 amino acids. Between the trimmed V and J ends, which lost 2 bases and 6 bases, there was a span of 11 bases. Germline CDR1 SGHDT, CDR2 YYEEEE. CDR3 region: CASSFLGLAEAFF. As DNA, the CDR3 is TGTGCCAGCAGCTTTTTGGGCCTGGCTGAAGCTTTCTTT.